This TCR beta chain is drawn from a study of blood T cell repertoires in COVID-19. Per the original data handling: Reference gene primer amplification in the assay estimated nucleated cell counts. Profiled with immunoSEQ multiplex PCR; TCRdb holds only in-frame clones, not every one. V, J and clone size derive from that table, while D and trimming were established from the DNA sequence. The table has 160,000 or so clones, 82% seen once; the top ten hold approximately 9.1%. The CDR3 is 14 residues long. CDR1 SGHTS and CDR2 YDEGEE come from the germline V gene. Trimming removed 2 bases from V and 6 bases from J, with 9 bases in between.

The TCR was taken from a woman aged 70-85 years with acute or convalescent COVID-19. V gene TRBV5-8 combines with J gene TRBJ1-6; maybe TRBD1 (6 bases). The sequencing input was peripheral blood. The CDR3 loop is CASSFGQSNSPLHF. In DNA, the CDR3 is TGTGCCAGCAGCTTCGGACAGTCTAATTCACCCCTCCACTTT.